This TCR beta chain stems from a study of blood T cell repertoires in COVID-19. The CDR3 covers 13 residues. The V end lost 3 bases, the J end lost 9 bases, and 12 bases lay between the germline ends. The germline V gene has CDR1 SGHNT and CDR2 YENEEA. TCRdb's table, derived via immunoSEQ multiplex PCR, lists solely in-frame clones and lacks some. This repertoire shows some 250,000 clones, about 90% found once; its top ten account for 2.5% to 3.5%. Sequences were obtained from peripheral blood. This chain connects TRBV11-3 to TRBJ2-4; D is ambiguous. The clonotype was recovered from a woman aged 25 to 39 who had recovered from COVID-19. CDR3 DNA: TGTGCCAGCAGCTTCCAGACTGGCGGCATTCAGTACTTC. Translated, it gives CASSFQTGGIQYF.